This record covers a single T cell receptor (beta chain). This record comes from a study of blood T cell repertoires in COVID-19. About the study: COVID-19 samples, acute and convalescent, were from the United States, Italy and Spain. Sources were T cells, B-cell-depleted T cells, or PBMCs; the material itself was cDNA or gDNA.

Germline V gene sequence: CDR1 MGHRA, CDR2 YSYEKL. Trimming cost V 4 bases and J 5 bases, with 14 bases left between them. The CDR3 contains 14 residues. In the study's own analysis: How many nucleated cells were present was estimated from reference gene primer amplification. The protocol was immunoSEQ multiplex PCR, while the TCRdb copy is restricted to in-frame clones and leaves out a portion. V, J and clone size reflect that table, while D and trimming were determined from the DNA. The sample has fewer than 75,000 clones; about 91% are singletons. The chain is built from TRBV4-1 and TRBJ2-5, with D possibly TRBD1 on 6 matching bases. The sequence was collected from an elderly man with acute or convalescent COVID-19. Input material: peripheral blood. The CDR3 DNA reads as TGCGCCAGCAGCCGTCCCGACAGGCTGGAGACCCAGTACTTC. As protein: CASSRPDRLETQYF.